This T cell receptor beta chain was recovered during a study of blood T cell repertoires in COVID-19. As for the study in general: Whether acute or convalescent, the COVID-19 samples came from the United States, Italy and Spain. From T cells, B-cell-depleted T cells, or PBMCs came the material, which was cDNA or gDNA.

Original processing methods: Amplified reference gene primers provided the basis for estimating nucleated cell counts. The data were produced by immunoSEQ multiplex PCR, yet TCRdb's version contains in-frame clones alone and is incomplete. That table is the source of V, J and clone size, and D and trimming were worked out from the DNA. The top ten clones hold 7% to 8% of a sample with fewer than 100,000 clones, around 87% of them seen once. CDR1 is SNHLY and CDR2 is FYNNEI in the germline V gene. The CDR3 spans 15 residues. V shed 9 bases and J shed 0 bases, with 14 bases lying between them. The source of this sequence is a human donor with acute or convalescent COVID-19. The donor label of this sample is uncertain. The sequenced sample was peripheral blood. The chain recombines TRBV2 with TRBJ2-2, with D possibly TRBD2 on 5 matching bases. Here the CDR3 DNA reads TGTGCCAGTTCCCGGGAAACACCGAACACCGGGGAGCTGTTTTTT. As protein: CASSRETPNTGELFF.